A selection of T cell receptor beta chains follows, all from one sample in a study of beta chain features in type 1 diabetes. Libraries were prepared by immunoSEQ multiplex PCR; TCRdb keeps only in-frame clonotypes and omits some of them. The table records roughly 330,000 clones, about 14% of them present only once. Sequencing input: naive CD4+ T cells from blood. The receptor set was obtained from a woman under 30 with type 1 diabetes. Both conserved end residues are part of each CDR3. A D gene is named only where the DNA matches it firmly. Size tells how often a clone was seen (once, few, many) or the class of an expanded clone, and some rows leave it out.

clone_size	d_call	v_call	j_call	cdr3_nt	cdr3_aa
few	NA	TRBV2	TRBJ2-7	TGTGCCAGCAGTAGGGGCCGCTCCTACGAGCAGTACTTC	CASSRGRSYEQYF
few	TRBD1	TRBV28	TRBJ1-5	TGTGCCAGCAGTGAGACAGGGGCAAGGGACAATCAGCCCCAGCATTTT	CASSETGARDNQPQHF
few	TRBD2	TRBV5-1	TRBJ2-1	TGCGCCAGCAGCTTCCCCACTAGCGCGGCCTACAATGAGCAGTTCTTC	CASSFPTSAAYNEQFF
few	NA	TRBV5-1	TRBJ1-2	TGCGCCAGCAGCTTGGCCGAGGGAAATTATGGCTACACCTTC	CASSLAEGNYGYTF
NA	NA	TRBV6-5	TRBJ2-4	TGTGCCAGCAGTTTTCTTCTAGCCAAAAACATTCAGTACTTC	CASSFLLAKNIQYF
NA	NA	TRBV7-9	TRBJ2-7	TGTGCCAGCAGCTTCGGCAGGCGCGAGCAGTACTTC	CASSFGRREQYF
few	NA	TRBV18	TRBJ2-7	TGTGCCAGCTCACTAGCATCCTACGAGCAGTACTTC	CASSLASYEQYF
NA	NA	TRBV9	TRBJ1-1	TGTGCCAGCAGCGTGTGGAGCGGTGAAGCTTTCTTT	CASSVWSGEAFF
few	NA	TRBV28	TRBJ1-2	TGTGCCAGCAGCCAAAGTAGCCCCTACGGCTACACCTTC	CASSQSSPYGYTF
NA	NA	TRBV18	TRBJ2-3	TGTGCCAGCTCACCACCGTCCCCAACAGATACGCAGTATTTT	CASSPPSPTDTQYF
NA	TRBD1	TRBV18	TRBJ2-7	TGTGCCAGCTCTCCTTCGACAGGGGGCTACGAGCAGTACTTC	CASSPSTGGYEQYF
once	TRBD2	TRBV18	TRBJ2-5	TGTGCCAGCTCACCGGGACTAGCGGGAGCGGAGCCCCAGTACTTC	CASSPGLAGAEPQYF
NA	NA	TRBV5-1	TRBJ1-1	TGCGCCAGCAGCCTCCGGGGAGCCACTGAAGCTTTCTTT	CASSLRGATEAFF
NA	NA	TRBV4-1	TRBJ2-3	TGCGCCAGCAGCCGAGTCGAGGATACGCAGTATTTT	CASSRVEDTQYF
NA	TRBD2	TRBV30	TRBJ2-7	TGTGCCTGGAGTGTACCGGCTAGCGGGAAGTACGAGCAGTACTTC	CAWSVPASGKYEQYF
NA	TRBD1	TRBV28	TRBJ2-2	TGTGCCAGCAGACCTGACAGGGTGGCGGACACCGGGGAGCTGTTTTTT	CASRPDRVADTGELFF
NA	TRBD2	TRBV10-3	TRBJ2-1	TGTGCCATCAGTGACCCCCAAGGGGGGAGCGGGGGGGATGAGCAGTTCTTC	CAISDPQGGSGGDEQFF
NA	NA	TRBV6-1	TRBJ2-5	TGTGCCAGCAGTGAAGCGTCTCGTCAAGAGACCCAGTACTTC	CASSEASRQETQYF
few	NA	TRBV20-1	TRBJ2-3	TGCAGTGCTAGACTAGATCCGCAGTATTTT	CSARLDPQYF
many	NA	TRBV29-1	TRBJ2-2	TGCAGCGTCACAGAGAACACCGGGGAGCTGTTTTTT	CSVTENTGELFF
NA	NA	TRBV29-1	TRBJ1-2	TGCAGCGTTGAAGTGGTGCAGGGGAATGGCTACACCTTC	CSVEVVQGNGYTF
few	TRBD1	TRBV6-6	TRBJ1-5	TGTGCCAGCAGCTTTGGGACAGGCAATCAGCCCCAGCATTTT	CASSFGTGNQPQHF
NA	NA	TRBV5-6	TRBJ2-6	TGTGCCAGCAGTGGACAGACCTCTGGGGCCAACGTCCTGACTTTC	CASSGQTSGANVLTF
NA	NA	TRBV28	TRBJ2-1	TGTGCCAGCAGTTCTCCCGGGAACGCTGCCTGGGATGAGCAGTTCTTC	CASSSPGNAAWDEQFF
few	TRBD2	TRBV5-1	TRBJ2-1	TGCGCCAGCAGCTGGGCAGCGGGAGGGCCGGGTGAGCAGTTCTTC	CASSWAAGGPGEQFF
few	NA	TRBV9	TRBJ1-3	TGTGCCAGCAGCGTACGAGCGGAAGCCGGCGGAAACACCATATATTTT	CASSVRAEAGGNTIYF
NA	NA	TRBV6-6	TRBJ1-4	TGTGCCAGCAGTTACTCGGTAGCTCTTGGGGAAAAACTGTTTTTT	CASSYSVALGEKLFF
few	NA	TRBV5-4	TRBJ1-2	TGTGCCAGCAGCAAGGACAGCAACGGCTACACCTTC	CASSKDSNGYTF
few	TRBD2	TRBV2	TRBJ2-1	TGTGCCAGCAGTCGGGGACTAGCAGGAGGGGGGAAGTTCTTC	CASSRGLAGGGKFF
NA	TRBD1	TRBV29-1	TRBJ2-2	TGCAGCGCGCTCGGGACAGGGAACACCGGGGAGCTGTTTTTT	CSALGTGNTGELFF
once	NA	TRBV29-1	TRBJ2-1	TGCAGCGTTGAATCAGCGGGACACTCCTACAATGAGCAGTTCTTC	CSVESAGHSYNEQFF
NA	NA	TRBV19	TRBJ1-1	TGTGCCAGTAGATTGGGGGGAAAAAGCACTGAAGCTTTCTTT	CASRLGGKSTEAFF
few	TRBD2	TRBV18	TRBJ2-1	TGTGCCAGCTCCCAAAACCCACTAGCGGCTGGCTACAATGAGCAGTTCTTC	CASSQNPLAAGYNEQFF
NA	TRBD2	TRBV28	TRBJ2-1	TGTGCCAGTGTAGCGGGGAAATACAATGAGCAGTTCTTC	CASVAGKYNEQFF
NA	NA	TRBV28	TRBJ2-2	TGTGCCAGCAGCCAAGCCTACACCGGGGAGCTGTTTTTT	CASSQAYTGELFF
NA	NA	TRBV4-1	TRBJ2-5	TGCGCCAGCAGCCAGACGACTAGTCGCCAAGAGACCCAGTACTTC	CASSQTTSRQETQYF
NA	NA	TRBV6-1	TRBJ1-2	TGTGCCAGCAGTGAAGGGACGGGGAGGAGCTACACCTTC	CASSEGTGRSYTF
few	NA	TRBV7-2	TRBJ2-1	TGTGCCAGCAGCCTCAGCCTGTCGCGGTACAATGAGCAGTTCTTC	CASSLSLSRYNEQFF
NA	TRBD2	TRBV30	TRBJ2-5	TGTGCCTGGAGTGTACGGCGGGAGGGCCTAAAGACCCAGTACTTC	CAWSVRREGLKTQYF
NA	NA	TRBV7-9	TRBJ2-6	TGTGCCAGCAGCTTACCGGACACCGGGTACTCTGGGGCCAACGTCCTGACTTTC	CASSLPDTGYSGANVLTF
NA	NA	TRBV6-6	TRBJ1-1	TGTGCCAGCAGTTACGGGAGGGGATACACTGAAGCTTTCTTT	CASSYGRGYTEAFF
few	NA	TRBV7-2	TRBJ1-1	TGTGCCAGCAGCTTATCCGAGGGAGTCACTGAAGCTTTCTTT	CASSLSEGVTEAFF
NA	TRBD1	TRBV6-6	TRBJ1-2	TGTGCCACCTCCGGGACAGCGACTAACTATGGCTACACCTTC	CATSGTATNYGYTF
NA	TRBD1	TRBV10-2	TRBJ1-1	TGCGCCAGCAGTTTCGACAGGGGATACACTGAAGCTTTCTTT	CASSFDRGYTEAFF
NA	NA	TRBV9	TRBJ2-5	TGTGCCAGCAGCGTTGCCCCTCCTGGGAGAGCGGAAGAGACCCAGTACTTC	CASSVAPPGRAEETQYF
NA	TRBD2	TRBV15	TRBJ2-1	TGTGCCACCAGGGAGGCTAGCGGCTACAGTGAGCAGTTCTTC	CATREASGYSEQFF
NA	TRBD2	TRBV29-1	TRBJ2-1	TGCAGCGTTGAAGTTGGTCTAGCGGGTATCTACAATGAGCAGTTCTTC	CSVEVGLAGIYNEQFF
few	NA	TRBV7-9	TRBJ2-1	TGTGCCAGCAGCTCAGTGGGTAGGGGCGAGAGCTCCTACAATGAGCAGTTCTTC	CASSSVGRGESSYNEQFF
NA	TRBD1	TRBV28	TRBJ2-7	TGTGCCAGCAGTTTAGAGGGGTGGCGGACAGGACTCTCCTACGAGCAGTACTTC	CASSLEGWRTGLSYEQYF
few	NA	TRBV19	TRBJ1-1	TGTGCCAGTAGTATAGCGTCGGGGGAAAACACTGAAGCTTTCTTT	CASSIASGENTEAFF
few	TRBD2	TRBV28	TRBJ2-3	TGTGCCAGCCGACTAGCGGGAGGTCGTGCAGATACGCAGTATTTT	CASRLAGGRADTQYF
few	TRBD1	TRBV7-2	TRBJ2-6	TGTGCCAGCAGCTTAACTACAGGGGCTGGGGCCAACGTCCTGACTTTC	CASSLTTGAGANVLTF
few	NA	TRBV11-2	TRBJ2-1	TGTGCCAGCAGCTCATTACGCCGACTAGGCAATGAGCAGTTCTTC	CASSSLRRLGNEQFF
NA	TRBD2	TRBV20-1	TRBJ2-5	TGCGGGAGGGCGTACCAAGAGACCCAGTACTTC	CGRAYQETQYF
few	TRBD1	TRBV28	TRBJ1-4	TGTGCCAGCAGCTCGGGACAGCTAAACGAAAAACTGTTTTTT	CASSSGQLNEKLFF